This T cell receptor beta chain was recovered during a study of blood T cell repertoires in COVID-19. On the study more broadly: Samples came from the United States, Italy and Spain, spanning acute and convalescent COVID-19.

Sequenced by immunoSEQ multiplex PCR; TCRdb stores in-frame clones only, minus some. The sample has under 200,000 clones; roughly 87% are singletons. V lost 1 base, J lost 3 bases, and 1 base stayed unmatched. The germline gives CDR1 MGHRA, CDR2 YSYEKL. The CDR3 spans 14 residues. The chain has TRBV4-1 and TRBJ2-3, with 7 bases aligning to TRBD1. Source material: peripheral blood. The TCR sequence derives from a man between 60 and 70 years old with active or convalescent COVID-19. CDR3 loop: CASSQVQGTDTQYF. As DNA, the CDR3 is TGCGCCAGCAGCCAAGTACAGGGGACAGATACGCAGTATTTT.